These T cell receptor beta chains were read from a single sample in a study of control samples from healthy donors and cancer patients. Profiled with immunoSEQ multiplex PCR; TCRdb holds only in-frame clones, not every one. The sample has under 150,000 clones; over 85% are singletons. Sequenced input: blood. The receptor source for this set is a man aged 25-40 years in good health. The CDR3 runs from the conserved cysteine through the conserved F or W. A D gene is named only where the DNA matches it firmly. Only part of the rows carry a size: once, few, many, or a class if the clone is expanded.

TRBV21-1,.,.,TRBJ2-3,TGTGCCAGCAGCGAAGGCGGGACCCACACAGATACGCAGTATTTT,CASSEGGTHTDTQYF
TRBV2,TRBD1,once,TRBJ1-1,TGTGCCAGCGGACAGGAGCGATGGGGTGAAGCTTTCTTT,CASGQERWGEAFF
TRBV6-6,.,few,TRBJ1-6,TGTGCCAGCAGCCGCGCAGGGGTAAATTCACCCCTCCACTTT,CASSRAGVNSPLHF
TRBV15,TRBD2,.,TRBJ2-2,TGTGCCACCAGCAGTCCCCTTAGCGGGAGCACCGGGGAGCTGTTTTTT,CATSSPLSGSTGELFF
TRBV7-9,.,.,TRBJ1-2,TGTGCCAGCAGCCACGGCAGACTCTCCAATAACTATGGCTACACCTTC,CASSHGRLSNNYGYTF
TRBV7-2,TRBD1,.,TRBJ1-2,TGTGCCAGCAGCACTATACAGGGGGCGCAGATTAACTATGGCTACACCTTC,CASSTIQGAQINYGYTF
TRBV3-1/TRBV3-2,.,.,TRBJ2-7,TGTGCCAGCAGCCCCCGGGGTTCGACTTCCTACGAGCAGTACTTC,CASSPRGSTSYEQYF
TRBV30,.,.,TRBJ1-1,TGTGCCTGGACAGGGAGGACTGAAGCTTTCTTT,CAWTGRTEAFF
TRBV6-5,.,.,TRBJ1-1,TGTGCCAGCACGCCCACGGGGCGGCGAACTGAAGCTTTCTTT,CASTPTGRRTEAFF
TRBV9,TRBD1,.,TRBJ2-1,TGTGCCAGCAGCGGACAGGGGACCCCCACTCAAAACAATGAGCAGTTCTTC,CASSGQGTPTQNNEQFF
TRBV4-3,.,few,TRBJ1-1,TGCGCCAGCAGCCAAGATCGTTGGGAGAACACTGAAGCTTTCTTT,CASSQDRWENTEAFF
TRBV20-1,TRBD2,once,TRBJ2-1,TGCAGTGCTGGTGGACTAGCGGACAATGAGCAGTTCTTC,CSAGGLADNEQFF
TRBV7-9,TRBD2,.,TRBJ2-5,TGTGCCAGCAGCTTAGGTCCTCGCGGGAGGGGCCAAGAGACCCAGTACTTC,CASSLGPRGRGQETQYF
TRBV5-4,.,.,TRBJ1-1,TGTGCCAGCAGCGGGCCCTCGCGCGCTGAAGCTTTCTTT,CASSGPSRAEAFF